This TCR beta chain stems from a study of cytomegalovirus exposure and HLA in healthy donors. Findings and caveats of the study: Sequencing probably produced one cluster of sequence variants that were highly shared. Listed as cytomegalovirus-associated were 150 or so TCR beta chains. One later analysis reportedly identified an Asian-associated ancestry cluster that showed fewer N-insertions than the roughly 670-donor mean. Three CMV-associated chains proved CMV antigen-specific in vitro.

PCR was performed using 60 Vbeta and 13 Jbeta primers. Profiling relied on immunoSEQ multiplex PCR, and the TCRdb table lists in-frame clones only, not all of them. Of 120,000 or so clones listed, 80% were seen once; the top ten hold 1%. As concerns this clone: Its antigen is unknown.

The CDR3 contains 15 residues. The germline V gene has CDR1 SQVTM and CDR2 ANQGSEA. V was clipped by 6 bases and J by 8 bases, with 25 bases between them. This TCR derives from a man aged 35 to 55 in good health and CMV-seronegative. The specimen was PBMCs. V is TRBV29-1 and J is TRBJ1-2, with a weak D call TRBD1 (5 bases). In nucleotides, the CDR3 is TGCAGCGTCGATTACCCTCGTGGGGCAACGAACGGCTACACCTTC. Amino acids: CSVDYPRGATNGYTF.